This TCR beta chain appears in the sequencing data of a study of blood T cell repertoires in COVID-19. TCRdb's copy holds only in-frame clones and misses some; the assay was immunoSEQ multiplex PCR. Of 150,000 to 200,000 clones in the sample, roughly 90% were seen once. The TCR was taken from a woman in her sixties with COVID-19, enrolled during active disease. The material sequenced was peripheral blood.

This chain's CDR3 is CAWSLLAGGETQYF. The CDR3 nucleotides are TGTGCCTGGTCTCTACTAGCGGGAGGGGAGACCCAGTACTTC. This chain uses TRBV30 with TRBJ2-5; 13 nucleotides match TRBD2. Trimming removed 5 bases from V and 5 bases from J; junction bases left unmatched: 5. CDR1 GTSNPN and CDR2 SVGIG come from the germline V gene (reference sequence). The CDR3 contains 14 residues. The variable domain in full, with the rest retrieved from reference TRBV30 and TRBJ2-5, is SQTIHQWPATLVQPVGSPLSLECTVEGTSNPNLYWYRQAAGRGLQLLFYSVGIGQISSEVPQNLSASRPQDRQFILSSKKLLLSDSGFYLCAWSLLAGGETQYFGPGTRLLVL.